Listed below are T cell receptor beta chains from one sample, sequenced in a study of T cells in Graves' hyperthyroidism and ophthalmopathy. TCRdb independently ran MiXCR on the multiplex PCR reads; one entry per CDR3 protein. In the table there are 660,000 or so distinct CDR3 sequences, roughly 20% of which are singletons. Sequenced sample: blood. The receptor set was obtained from a man aged 25-45 years with Graves' ophthalmopathy. The CDR3 runs from the conserved cysteine through the conserved F or W. The order of the fields is V gene, D gene, clone size, J gene, CDR3 DNA, CDR3 protein. A D gene is named only where the DNA matches it firmly. Clone size is given for some rows only: seen once, a few or many times, or a class if the clone is expanded.

TRBV27,.,few,TRBJ2-5,TGTGCCAGCAGTTTAACTAGTTTGTTACAAGAGACCCAGTACTTC,CASSLTSLLQETQYF
TRBV19,.,.,TRBJ1-1,TGTGCCAGTAGTCGAGGACGGGGCGAACCCGCTTTCTTT,CASSRGRGEPAFF
TRBV11-2,TRBD1,few,TRBJ2-1,TGTGCCAGCAGGGCCGGGACAGCCTACAATGAGCAGTTCTTC,CASRAGTAYNEQFF
TRBV30,.,many,TRBJ2-7,TGTGCCTGGAGTGGGATCGACTCCTACGAGCAGTACTTC,CAWSGIDSYEQYF
TRBV20-1,.,many,TRBJ2-7,TGCAGTGCTATATGGGGAGAGCAGTACTTC,CSAIWGEQYF
TRBV11-2,TRBD2,.,TRBJ2-5,TGTGCCAGCACCCTTATGGGGCGGCTAGCGGGAGGGGAGACCCAGTACTTC,CASTLMGRLAGGETQYF
TRBV12-3/TRBV12-4,.,many,TRBJ2-3,TGTGCCAGCAGCGTAGGGGCACCTACAGATACGCAGTATTTT,CASSVGAPTDTQYF
TRBV19,.,few,TRBJ1-1,TGTGCCAGTATCTCCGGATGGGGGACTGAAGCTTTCTTT,CASISGWGTEAFF
TRBV9,.,few,TRBJ2-7,TGTGCCAGCAGCGTAGCTGACAGACCGTCCTACGAGCAGTACTTC,CASSVADRPSYEQYF
TRBV2,TRBD2,many,TRBJ2-3,TGTGCCAGCAGTGTAATTGGGACTAGCTTTTCACCCGGCGCAGATACGCAGTATTTT,CASSVIGTSFSPGADTQYF
TRBV7-9,TRBD2,.,TRBJ2-7,TGTGCCAGCAGCTACGGGACTAGCGGGTCCTTCTCCTACGAGCAGTACTTC,CASSYGTSGSFSYEQYF
TRBV4-2,TRBD1,.,TRBJ1-3,TGTGCCAGCAGCCAAGATCAGGGGGCAACAAATGGAAACACCATATATTTT,CASSQDQGATNGNTIYF
TRBV20-1,.,.,TRBJ1-5,TGCAGTGCTAGAATCCGGCAGGGGAATCAGCCCCAGCATTTT,CSARIRQGNQPQHF
TRBV11-3,.,.,TRBJ2-7,TGTGCCAGCAGCTTAGACTGGACACACTCCTACGAGCAGTACTTC,CASSLDWTHSYEQYF
TRBV12-3/TRBV12-4,TRBD1,many,TRBJ2-7,TGCGCCAGCAGCTTGGGGACAGACTCCTACGAGCAGTACTTC,CASSLGTDSYEQYF
TRBV12-3/TRBV12-4,TRBD1,few,TRBJ1-5,TGTGCCAGCAGTTTCGACAGGGTTTCGAGAGGGGGATACAATCAGCCCCAGCATTTT,CASSFDRVSRGGYNQPQHF
TRBV6-5,TRBD2,once,TRBJ2-5,TGTGCCAGCAGTTACCAGCGGGGCGGAGAGACCCAGTACTTC,CASSYQRGGETQYF
TRBV27,TRBD1,.,TRBJ2-3,TGTGCCAGCAGTCCTCGGGACAGGGTAATCTCAGATACGCAGTATTTT,CASSPRDRVISDTQYF
TRBV20-1,.,.,TRBJ2-5,TGCAGTGCTAGGAGCGCGCGGGCCTTTCAAGAGACCCAGTACTTC,CSARSARAFQETQYF
TRBV2,TRBD1,.,TRBJ2-2,TGTGCCAGCAGTGCTCCAGGGGGCGCCGGCACCGGGGAGCTGTTTTTT,CASSAPGGAGTGELFF
TRBV5-1,.,.,TRBJ2-1,TGCGCCAGCAGCTTGGCCACCCCGAGGGCAGGGAATGAGCAGTTCTTC,CASSLATPRAGNEQFF
TRBV20-1,.,many,TRBJ1-2,TGCAGTGCTGGCGGCTACACCTTC,CSAGGYTF
TRBV29-1,TRBD1,.,TRBJ2-1,TGCAGCTCGGACAGGGGGCGGAATGAGCAGTTCTTC,CSSDRGRNEQFF
TRBV20-1,TRBD1,.,TRBJ1-5,TGCAGTGCTAGACGGACAGGGGGCCGAGAGGGCCAGCCCCAGCATTTT,CSARRTGGREGQPQHF
TRBV29-1,.,.,TRBJ2-7,TGCAGCGTTAGGACAGCCTACGAGCAGTACTTC,CSVRTAYEQYF
TRBV20-1,.,few,TRBJ1-3,TGCAGTGCTAGAGATGGAGGGCCTGGAAACACCATATATTTT,CSARDGGPGNTIYF
TRBV12-3/TRBV12-4,TRBD1,few,TRBJ2-2,TGTGCCAGCAGTTTAACGGACAGGGGGCCAGCCGGGGAGCTGTTTTTT,CASSLTDRGPAGELFF
TRBV14,TRBD2,.,TRBJ2-3,TGCGCCAGCAGCCAAGATGGGAAATATGGGACTAGCGGGAGAACAGATACGCAGTATTTT,CASSQDGKYGTSGRTDTQYF
TRBV6-2/TRBV6-3,.,few,TRBJ1-1,TGTGCCAGCAGTTACTGGCAGGGGAACACTGAAGCTTTCTTT,CASSYWQGNTEAFF
TRBV6-5,.,.,TRBJ1-3,TGTGCCAGCAGTTACTCGACCGGGGCTGGAAACACCATATATTTT,CASSYSTGAGNTIYF
TRBV10-1,TRBD2,.,TRBJ2-2,TGCGCCAGCAGTAATCCTAGCGGGACGAACACCGGGGAGCTGTTTTTT,CASSNPSGTNTGELFF
TRBV20-1,TRBD2,many,TRBJ2-7,TGCAGTGCTACTGGGGGGGTAACCTACGAGCAGTACTTC,CSATGGVTYEQYF
TRBV3-1,TRBD2,many,TRBJ2-7,TGTGCCAGCAGCCAGAAGACTAGCGGGAGGGCCGAGCAGTACTTC,CASSQKTSGRAEQYF
TRBV28,.,many,TRBJ2-5,TGTGCCAGCAGTCCCACGGGACTGTTCCAAGAGACCCAGTACTTC,CASSPTGLFQETQYF
TRBV15,TRBD2,.,TRBJ2-2,TGTGCCACCAGCAGATCGGGACTAGCGGGGAACACCGGGGAGCTGTTTTTT,CATSRSGLAGNTGELFF
TRBV20-1,TRBD1,.,TRBJ2-3,TGCAGTGCCAAAAAGATACGGGACAGATACACAGATACGCAGTATTTT,CSAKKIRDRYTDTQYF
TRBV18,.,.,TRBJ2-3,TGTGCCAGCTCGTCACGCCCGCGACTAGGCACAGATACGCAGTATTTT,CASSSRPRLGTDTQYF
TRBV7-2,.,many,TRBJ2-1,TGTGCCAGCAGCCCCCGCGGGCCCAGCTCCTACAATGAGCAGTTCTTC,CASSPRGPSSYNEQFF
TRBV28,TRBD1,many,TRBJ1-1,TGTGCCAGCAGCCAGGGGGGAAGAGAGGCTTTCTTT,CASSQGGREAFF
TRBV27,.,.,TRBJ2-1,TGTGCCAGCAGTTTATCTATAAGGGCCGGCAATGAGCAGTTCTTC,CASSLSIRAGNEQFF
TRBV20-1,.,few,TRBJ1-5,TGCAGTGCTAGCTCTAGCAATCAGCCCCAGCATTTT,CSASSSNQPQHF
TRBV3-1,TRBD2,few,TRBJ2-7,TGTGCCAGCAGCCAAGGTTTTAGCGGGAGAATTGGCGCCTACGAGCAGTACTTC,CASSQGFSGRIGAYEQYF
TRBV7-2,TRBD2,many,TRBJ2-3,TGTGCCAGCAGCGCGGGACTAGTTACAGATACGCAGTATTTT,CASSAGLVTDTQYF
TRBV28,TRBD1,.,TRBJ2-5,TGTGCCAGCAGTTCTTCAGGGACAGCTCAAGAGACCCAGTACTTC,CASSSSGTAQETQYF
TRBV30,TRBD2,.,TRBJ2-3,TGTGCCTGGAGTGTACCCCTTCTCACTAGCGGGAGGGTGGCAGATACGCAGTATTTT,CAWSVPLLTSGRVADTQYF
TRBV30,TRBD2,.,TRBJ2-5,TGTGCCTGGTTAGCCGGGACTAGCGGGAAGGGGGGTCAAGAGACCCAGTACTTC,CAWLAGTSGKGGQETQYF
TRBV10-2,.,few,TRBJ2-1,TGCGCCAGCAACGGGCAGGGGATCAATGAGCAGTTCTTC,CASNGQGINEQFF
TRBV28,.,many,TRBJ2-7,TGTGCCAGCAGATCGACAGTCACGCAGTACTTC,CASRSTVTQYF
TRBV2,.,many,TRBJ1-5,TGTGCCAGCAGTGAATTGGGTGGTGGCAATCAGCCCCAGCATTTT,CASSELGGGNQPQHF
TRBV20-1,TRBD2,many,TRBJ2-7,TGCAGTGGGGAGGGGAGCTCCTACGAGCAGTACTTC,CSGEGSSYEQYF
TRBV10-3,TRBD2,few,TRBJ2-1,TGTGCCATCAGTCAACCCCCCAGCGGGAGTGTCAATGAGCAGTTCTTC,CAISQPPSGSVNEQFF
TRBV10-3,.,.,TRBJ2-5,TGTGCCATCAGTGAGTCTTTTTTAGGGATCCAAGAGACCCAGTACTTC,CAISESFLGIQETQYF
TRBV19,.,.,TRBJ1-5,TGTGCCAGTAGTTTCGGTATGGGCAATCAGCCCCAGCATTTT,CASSFGMGNQPQHF
TRBV7-9,.,.,TRBJ1-6,TGTGCCAGCAGCTTAGCTCAGGGTCATTCACCCCTCCACTTT,CASSLAQGHSPLHF
TRBV5-1,TRBD2,.,TRBJ2-1,TGCGCCAGCAGCTTGGATGTCGGGAGGGCATCCTACAATGAGCAGTTCTTC,CASSLDVGRASYNEQFF
TRBV6-5,TRBD2,.,TRBJ2-5,TGTGCCAGCAGTTACTTCGCCGGGGCTAGCGGCCAAGAGACCCAGTACTTC,CASSYFAGASGQETQYF
TRBV4-1,.,.,TRBJ1-1,TGCGCCAGCAGGCATCAAGGGAGAGGCCGCACTAAAACTGAAGCTTTCTTT,CASRHQGRGRTKTEAFF
TRBV20-1,.,.,TRBJ2-5,TGCAGTGCTACGGGTGGGGGGCGAGAGGCCCAGTACTTC,CSATGGGREAQYF